The sequence of this T cell receptor (beta chain) was determined in a study of OX40 agonist ivuxolimab in advanced cancers. On the study more broadly: Of mixed ages from about 23 to 85 and averaging 60 years, the group was approximately 80% male. Participants could have had prior anti-PD-1, anti-PD-L1 or anti-CTLA-4 therapy, and roughly 40% had some. General study points: In a subset of nonresponders, normalized T-cell clonal expansion was also low. At 0.1 to 3.0 mg/kg, CD4+ and CD8+ blood T cells expanded clonally by week 6.

Germline CDR1 and CDR2: SNHLY and FYNNEI. Trimming at V came to 4 bases and at J to 5 bases, leaving 6 bases not matched to a gene. The CDR3 has 14 amino acids. Here immunoSEQ multiplex PCR was the method, and the copy in TCRdb shows in-frame clones only, minus some. The sample carries tens of thousands of clones, approximately 80% recorded once. Regarding this clone: The antigen is not known.

Here the sequenced sample was CD4+ or CD8+ T cells sorted from blood, taken in a trial of the OX40 agonist ivuxolimab. This sequence was found in an adult with an advanced solid tumor such as melanoma, head and neck, liver or kidney cancer. The genes are TRBV2 and TRBJ2-5; 8 bases are a match to TRBD1. The CDR3 DNA reads TGTGCCAGCAGTGTTCAGGGGGCTGGGGAGACCCAGTACTTC. It is translated as CASSVQGAGETQYF.